Listed below are T cell receptor beta chains from one sample, sequenced in a study of PD-1 blockade in classical Hodgkin lymphoma. TCRdb keeps only in-frame clones here, not all; method: immunoSEQ multiplex PCR. The sample consists of about 41,000 clones, 55% to 70% of them appearing once. This sample comprised peripheral blood mononuclear cells (PBMCs), obtained before the fourth cycle of nivolumab. The receptors come from a human donor with classical Hodgkin lymphoma. Each CDR3 is given with its conserved first and last residue. Fields, in order: J gene, D gene, clone size, V gene, CDR3 protein, CDR3 DNA. The D gene is left open where the match is weak. Only some rows state a clone size, as once, few, many or a class for expanded clones.

J gene: TRBJ1-2
D gene: TRBD1
clone size: -
V gene: TRBV10-3
CDR3 protein: CAISTGGGYTF
CDR3 DNA: TGTGCCATCAGTACAGGGGGCGGCTACACCTTC

J gene: TRBJ2-7
D gene: -
clone size: -
V gene: TRBV7-9
CDR3 protein: CASSSDTGYVQYF
CDR3 DNA: TGTGCCAGCAGCTCCGATACAGGGTACGTGCAGTACTTC

J gene: TRBJ2-5
D gene: -
clone size: many
V gene: TRBV29-1
CDR3 protein: CSVLSAGTQYF
CDR3 DNA: TGCAGCGTTCTCTCCGCGGGGACCCAGTACTTC

J gene: TRBJ2-1
D gene: TRBD2
clone size: -
V gene: TRBV7-8
CDR3 protein: CASSPAGRRSSYNEQFF
CDR3 DNA: TGTGCCAGCAGCCCAGCGGGGCGGCGTAGCTCCTACAATGAGCAGTTCTTC

J gene: TRBJ1-2
D gene: -
clone size: -
V gene: TRBV7-9
CDR3 protein: CASSLGGGDLGYTF
CDR3 DNA: TGTGCCAGCAGCTTAGGTGGAGGCGATTTGGGCTACACCTTC

J gene: TRBJ2-7
D gene: TRBD2
clone size: -
V gene: TRBV28
CDR3 protein: CASSEWGGSSYEQYF
CDR3 DNA: TGTGCCAGCAGTGAATGGGGGGGGTCCTCCTACGAGCAGTACTTC

J gene: TRBJ2-6
D gene: -
clone size: few
V gene: TRBV9
CDR3 protein: CASSVGGLAGANVLTF
CDR3 DNA: TGTGCCAGCAGCGTAGGGGGGCTGGCTGGGGCCAACGTCCTGACTTTC

J gene: TRBJ2-2
D gene: -
clone size: -
V gene: TRBV2
CDR3 protein: CASCDNTGELFF
CDR3 DNA: TGTGCCAGCTGTGATAACACCGGGGAGCTGTTTTTT

J gene: TRBJ2-3
D gene: TRBD2
clone size: -
V gene: TRBV7-2
CDR3 protein: CASSGLAGGPADTQYF
CDR3 DNA: TGTGCCAGCAGCGGACTAGCGGGGGGGCCGGCAGATACGCAGTATTTT

J gene: TRBJ2-3
D gene: -
clone size: -
V gene: TRBV6-1
CDR3 protein: CASSESRGAPGTDTQYF
CDR3 DNA: TGTGCCAGCAGTGAAAGTCGTGGGGCCCCAGGCACAGATACGCAGTATTTT

J gene: TRBJ2-7
D gene: TRBD1
clone size: few
V gene: TRBV27
CDR3 protein: CASSGQGAYEQYF
CDR3 DNA: TGTGCCAGCAGTGGACAGGGGGCCTACGAGCAGTACTTC

J gene: TRBJ2-5
D gene: -
clone size: -
V gene: TRBV25-1
CDR3 protein: CATDWEETQYF
CDR3 DNA: TGTGCCACCGACTGGGAGGAGACCCAGTACTTC

J gene: TRBJ2-1
D gene: -
clone size: -
V gene: TRBV15
CDR3 protein: CATSSADSPNYNEQFF
CDR3 DNA: TGTGCCACCAGCTCCGCAGACTCCCCAAACTACAATGAGCAGTTCTTC

J gene: TRBJ2-1
D gene: -
clone size: -
V gene: TRBV15
CDR3 protein: CATSREPGSYNEQFF
CDR3 DNA: TGTGCCACCAGCCGAGAGCCGGGCTCCTACAATGAGCAGTTCTTC

J gene: TRBJ2-1
D gene: TRBD2
clone size: -
V gene: TRBV7-2
CDR3 protein: CASSPPGLAGGIFNEQFF
CDR3 DNA: TGTGCCAGCAGCCCGCCGGGACTAGCGGGGGGTATATTCAATGAGCAGTTCTTC

J gene: TRBJ2-3
D gene: -
clone size: -
V gene: TRBV29-1
CDR3 protein: CSVWTRSDTQYF
CDR3 DNA: TGCAGCGTCTGGACGAGGTCAGATACGCAGTATTTT

J gene: TRBJ1-6
D gene: TRBD1
clone size: -
V gene: TRBV2
CDR3 protein: CASRRDREYSPLHF
CDR3 DNA: TGTGCCAGCAGACGGGACAGGGAATATTCACCCCTCCACTTT

J gene: TRBJ1-1
D gene: -
clone size: few
V gene: TRBV5-4
CDR3 protein: CASSNGPETEAFF
CDR3 DNA: TGTGCCAGCAGCAACGGACCGGAAACTGAAGCTTTCTTT

J gene: TRBJ1-5
D gene: -
clone size: -
V gene: TRBV7-9
CDR3 protein: CASNQSPNQPQHF
CDR3 DNA: TGTGCCAGCAACCAATCACCGAATCAGCCCCAGCATTTT

J gene: TRBJ2-5
D gene: -
clone size: -
V gene: TRBV11-1
CDR3 protein: CASSLGLTLTQYF
CDR3 DNA: TGTGCCAGCAGCCTGGGACTGACCTTGACCCAGTACTTC